The present T cell receptor beta chain was sequenced within a study of cytomegalovirus exposure and HLA in healthy donors. The PCR contained 60 Vbeta and 13 Jbeta primers. Produced via immunoSEQ multiplex PCR; TCRdb's table is partial and in-frame only. The sample has about 190,000 clones; around three quarters are singletons. About this clone itself: The antigen remains unidentified.

Study-level results: Analyses of presence and absence presupposed an approximately uniform sequencing depth across donors.

V shed 4 bases and J 7 bases; nucleotides not matched to a gene: 12. Germline lookup yields CDR1 SGHNT and CDR2 YYREEE (reference sequence). This CDR3 contains 16 residues. Material: PBMCs. The sequence was obtained from a young woman in good health and CMV-seronegative. The gene calls are TRBV5-4 and TRBJ2-1, with 9 bases identical to TRBD2. This CDR3 reads CASSKSAGLASNEQFF. CDR3 nucleotide sequence: TGTGCCAGCAGCAAGAGCGCGGGACTAGCCAGTAATGAGCAGTTCTTC.